Listed here are 10 T cell receptor beta chains from one sample, sequenced in a study of early T cells in non-severe SARS-CoV-2 infection. One entry per CDR3 protein results from TCRdb running MiXCR on the 5' RACE reads. The sample has 30,000 to 35,000 distinct CDR3 sequences, around 4.4% seen once. Input material: whole blood. Every receptor here comes from an adult who was a healthcare worker with PCR-confirmed SARS-CoV-2 infection or an uninfected control (not recorded which).

The chain has TRBV11-2 and TRBJ2-5; 9 bases line up with TRBD1. This CDR3 is 15 amino acids long. The V and J ends lost 5 bases and 0 bases, in that order; junction bases with no gene match: 4. The germline gives CDR1 SGHAT, CDR2 FQNNGV. CDR3 sequence (DNA): TGTGCCAGCAGCCGCGGACAGGGGTACCAAGAGACCCAGTACTTC. Amino acids: CASSRGQGYQETQYF.

In its sample, this clonotype was seen many times. The chain recombines TRBV28 with TRBJ1-1; the match to TRBD1 covers 7 bases. The CDR3 contains 15 residues. Germline assignment: CDR1 MDHEN and CDR2 SYDVKM. The J segment lost 0 bases and the V segment lost 2 bases, leaving 3 bases of the junction unmatched. The CDR3 is CASSLTQGVNTEAFF. As DNA, the CDR3 is TGTGCCAGCAGTTTAACCCAGGGGGTGAACACTGAAGCTTTCTTT.

This clonotype was observed at least ten times. The chain employs TRBV3-1 and TRBJ1-2, with D perhaps TRBD1 (5 bases). Germline V gene sequence: CDR1 LGHDT, CDR2 YNNKEL (reference sequence). V gave up 4 bases and J gave up 0 bases, with 18 bases separating them. The CDR3 runs 17 residues. The CDR3 loop reads CASSPYFRVKPNYGYTF. In DNA, the CDR3 is TGTGCCAGCAGCCCTTATTTCAGGGTAAAACCTAACTATGGCTACACCTTC.

This clonotype was seen only a few times. Germline is not matched at one junction end, which may reflect a read error. The chain links TRBV6-1 to TRBJ1-5; no clear D. Germline V gives CDR1 MNHNS, CDR2 SASEGT. The CDR3 runs to 9 residues. The CDR3 loop reads CASSQPQHF. The CDR3 DNA follows: TGTGCCAGCAGTCAGCCCCAGCATTTT.

In this sample, this clonotype turned up a few times. The chain uses TRBV10-3 and TRBJ1-2; 7 bases fit TRBD1. J lost 6 bases, V lost 4 bases, and 8 bases had no gene match. The CDR3 is 14 residues long. CDR1 is ENHRY and CDR2 is SYGVKD in the germline V gene. CDR3 region: CAISGGQAADGYTF. DNA of the CDR3: TGTGCCATCAGTGGAGGACAGGCCGCAGATGGCTACACCTTC.

The chain has TRBV5-1 and TRBJ2-5; TRBD2 aligns across 8 bases. This CDR3 is built from 13 residues. Germline loops: CDR1 SGHRS, CDR2 YFSETQ. V lost 6 bases and J lost 3; bases outside the gene matches: 4. The CDR3, as DNA: TGCGCCAGCACCTTAGCGGGGAAAGAGACCCAGTACTTC. Encoded protein: CASTLAGKETQYF.

This clonotype was seen ten or more times. The chain has TRBV27 and TRBJ1-5; TRBD1 agrees at 7 bases. V dropped 4 bases and J dropped 2; count of bases not matched to a gene: 5. Germline assignment: CDR1 MNHEY and CDR2 SMNVEV (reference sequence). The CDR3 runs 15 residues. The chain's CDR3 is CASSSGGAGNQPQHF. The CDR3 DNA is TGTGCCAGCAGTTCAGGGGGAGCGGGCAATCAGCCCCAGCATTTT.

This clonotype came up a few times. The CDR3 loop reads CASVAKGDTQYF. In DNA, the CDR3 is TGTGCCAGCGTAGCGAAAGGGGATACGCAGTATTTT. This chain links TRBV13 with TRBJ2-3, with D maybe TRBD2 (5 bases). V dropped 8 bases and J dropped 6 bases, with 12 bases sitting between them. From germline, CDR1 is PRHDT and CDR2 FYEKMQ (reference sequence). The CDR3 is 12 amino acids.

The chain links TRBV4-1 to TRBJ2-7; 8 bases are shared with TRBD1. This CDR3 has 14 amino acids. In germline, CDR1 is MGHRA, CDR2 YSYEKL. V lost 5 bases to trimming and J lost 6 bases; unmatched junction nucleotides: 9. Written as DNA, the CDR3 is TGCGCCAGCAGCTCCGGGACAGGCCTACTCGAGCAGTACTTC. Translation: CASSSGTGLLEQYF.

The chain employs TRBV28 and TRBJ2-1, with D uncertain. Trimming cost V 2 bases and J 4 bases, with 3 bases left between them. The germline CDR1 and CDR2 sequences are MDHEN and SYDVKM. The CDR3 consists of 12 residues. CDR3 sequence reads: CASSLRYNEQFF. The CDR3 DNA sequence: TGTGCCAGCAGTTTACGGTACAATGAGCAGTTCTTC.